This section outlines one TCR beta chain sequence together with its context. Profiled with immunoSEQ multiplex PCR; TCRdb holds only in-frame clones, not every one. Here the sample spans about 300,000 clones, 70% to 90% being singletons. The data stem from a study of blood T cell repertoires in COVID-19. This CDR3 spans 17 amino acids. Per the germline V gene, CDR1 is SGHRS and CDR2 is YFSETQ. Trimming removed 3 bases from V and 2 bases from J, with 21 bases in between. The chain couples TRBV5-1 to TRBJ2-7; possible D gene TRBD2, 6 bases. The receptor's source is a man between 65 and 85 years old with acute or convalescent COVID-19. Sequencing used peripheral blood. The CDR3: CASSSLTSGLSAYEQYF. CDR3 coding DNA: TGCGCCAGCAGCTCCCTAACCAGCGGGCTGTCGGCCTACGAGCAGTACTTC.